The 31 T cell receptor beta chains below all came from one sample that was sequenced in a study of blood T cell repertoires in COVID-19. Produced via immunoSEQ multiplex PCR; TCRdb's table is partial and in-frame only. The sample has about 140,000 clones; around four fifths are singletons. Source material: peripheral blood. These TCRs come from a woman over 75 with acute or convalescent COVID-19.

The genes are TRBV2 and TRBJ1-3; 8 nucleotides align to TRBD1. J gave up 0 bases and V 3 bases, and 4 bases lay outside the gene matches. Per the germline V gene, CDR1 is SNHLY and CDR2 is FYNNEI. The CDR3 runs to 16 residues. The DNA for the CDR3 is TGTGCCAGCAGTGACAGGGGGCCCTTCTCTGGAAACACCATATATTTT. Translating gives CASSDRGPFSGNTIYF.

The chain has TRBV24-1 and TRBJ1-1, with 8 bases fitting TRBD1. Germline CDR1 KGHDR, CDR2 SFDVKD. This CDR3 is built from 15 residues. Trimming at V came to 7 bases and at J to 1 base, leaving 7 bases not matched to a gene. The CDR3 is CATSKGQGSNTEAFF. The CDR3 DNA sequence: TGTGCCACCAGCAAAGGACAGGGATCGAACACTGAAGCTTTCTTT.

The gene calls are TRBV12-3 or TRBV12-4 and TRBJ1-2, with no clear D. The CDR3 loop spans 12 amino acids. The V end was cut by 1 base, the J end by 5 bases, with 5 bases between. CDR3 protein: CASSLDLYGYTF. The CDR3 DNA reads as TGTGCCAGCAGTTTAGACTTGTATGGCTACACCTTC.

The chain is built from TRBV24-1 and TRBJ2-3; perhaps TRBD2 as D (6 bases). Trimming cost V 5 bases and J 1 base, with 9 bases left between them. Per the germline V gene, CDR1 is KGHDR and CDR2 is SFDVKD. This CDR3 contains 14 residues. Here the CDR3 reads CATSVSGGTDTQYF. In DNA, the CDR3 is TGTGCCACCAGTGTTAGCGGAGGCACAGATACGCAGTATTTT.

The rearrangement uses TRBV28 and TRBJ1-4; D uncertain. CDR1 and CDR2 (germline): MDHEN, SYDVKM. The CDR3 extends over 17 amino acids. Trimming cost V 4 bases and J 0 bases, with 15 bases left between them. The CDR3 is CASSSALRLATNEKLFF. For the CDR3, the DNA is TGTGCCAGCAGTTCGGCCCTGAGGCTTGCAACTAATGAAAAACTGTTTTTT.

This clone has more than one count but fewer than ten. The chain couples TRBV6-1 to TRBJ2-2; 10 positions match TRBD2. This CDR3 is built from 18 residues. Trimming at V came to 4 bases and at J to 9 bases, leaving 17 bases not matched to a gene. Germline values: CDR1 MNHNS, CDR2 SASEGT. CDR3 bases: TGTGCCAGCAGTGCGGGAGTAGAGGGAGCGGGAGGGTCGAGGGAGCTGTTTTTT. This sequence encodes CASSAGVEGAGGSRELFF.

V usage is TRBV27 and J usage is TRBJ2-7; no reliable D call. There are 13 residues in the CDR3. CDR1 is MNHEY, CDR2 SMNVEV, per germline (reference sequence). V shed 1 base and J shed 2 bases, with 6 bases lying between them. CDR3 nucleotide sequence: TGTGCCAGCAGTTTATTCCAGGCCTACGAGCAGTACTTC. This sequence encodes CASSLFQAYEQYF.

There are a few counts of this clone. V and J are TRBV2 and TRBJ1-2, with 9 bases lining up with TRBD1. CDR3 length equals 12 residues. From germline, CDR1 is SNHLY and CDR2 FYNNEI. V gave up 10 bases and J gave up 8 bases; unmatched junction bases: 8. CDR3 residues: CAIGQGNGGYTF. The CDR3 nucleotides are TGTGCCATCGGACAGGGGAACGGGGGCTACACCTTC.

The CDR3 DNA follows: TGTGCCAGCACTAGGTCCCGGGGCGCGGGGGAGCAGTACTTC. Translation: CASTRSRGAGEQYF. This rearrangement joins TRBV6-5 to TRBJ2-7, with TRBD2 as a possible D gene (6 bases). Germline CDR1 is MNHEY and CDR2 is SVGAGI. V lost 7 bases and J 7 bases, leaving 20 bases between the germline ends. There are 14 residues in the CDR3.

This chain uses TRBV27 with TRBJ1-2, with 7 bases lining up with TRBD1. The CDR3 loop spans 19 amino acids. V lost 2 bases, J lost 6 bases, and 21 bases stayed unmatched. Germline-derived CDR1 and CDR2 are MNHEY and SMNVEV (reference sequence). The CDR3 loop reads CASSLEGWGVQGDIDGYTF. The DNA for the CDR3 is TGTGCCAGCAGTTTAGAAGGTTGGGGAGTGCAGGGGGATATAGATGGCTACACCTTC.

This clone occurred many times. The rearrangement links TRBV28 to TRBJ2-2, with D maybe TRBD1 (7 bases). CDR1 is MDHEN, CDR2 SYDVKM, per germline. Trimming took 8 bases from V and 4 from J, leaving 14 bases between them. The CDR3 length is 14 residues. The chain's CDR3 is CASLAGGSTGELFF. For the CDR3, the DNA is TGTGCCAGCTTGGCAGGGGGGTCCACCGGGGAGCTGTTTTTT.

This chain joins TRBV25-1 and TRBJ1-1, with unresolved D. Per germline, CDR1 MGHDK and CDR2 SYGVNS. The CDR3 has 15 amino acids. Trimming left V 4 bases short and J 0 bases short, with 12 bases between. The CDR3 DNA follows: TGTGCCAGCAGTGCCCCAGGCAGACTGAACACTGAAGCTTTCTTT. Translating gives CASSAPGRLNTEAFF.

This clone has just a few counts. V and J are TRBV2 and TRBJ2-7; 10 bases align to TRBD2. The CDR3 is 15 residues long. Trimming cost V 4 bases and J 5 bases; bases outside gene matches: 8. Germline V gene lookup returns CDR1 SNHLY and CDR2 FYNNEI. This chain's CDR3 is CASSALAGAIHEQYF. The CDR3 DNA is TGTGCCAGCAGTGCTCTAGCGGGAGCTATCCACGAGCAGTACTTC.

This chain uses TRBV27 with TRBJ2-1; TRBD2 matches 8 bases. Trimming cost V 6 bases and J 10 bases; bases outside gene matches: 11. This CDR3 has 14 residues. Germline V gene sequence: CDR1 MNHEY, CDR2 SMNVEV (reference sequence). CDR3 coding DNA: TGTGCCAGCAGGCCCCGCGGGGGGCTTGGGGAGCAGTTCTTC. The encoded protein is CASRPRGGLGEQFF.

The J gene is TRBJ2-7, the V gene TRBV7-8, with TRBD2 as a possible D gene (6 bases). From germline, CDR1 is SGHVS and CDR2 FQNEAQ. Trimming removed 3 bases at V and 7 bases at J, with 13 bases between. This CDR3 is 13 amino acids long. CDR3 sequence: CASSFRDSLEQYF. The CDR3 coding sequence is TGTGCCAGCAGCTTCCGGGACTCACTAGAGCAGTACTTC.

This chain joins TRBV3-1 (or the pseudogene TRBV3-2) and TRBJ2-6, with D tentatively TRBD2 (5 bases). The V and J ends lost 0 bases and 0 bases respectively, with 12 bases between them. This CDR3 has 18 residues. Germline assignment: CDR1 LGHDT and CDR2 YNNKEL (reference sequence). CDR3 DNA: TGTGCCAGCAGCCAAGATCGGGGATTCTACTCTGGGGCCAACGTCCTGACTTTC. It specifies CASSQDRGFYSGANVLTF.

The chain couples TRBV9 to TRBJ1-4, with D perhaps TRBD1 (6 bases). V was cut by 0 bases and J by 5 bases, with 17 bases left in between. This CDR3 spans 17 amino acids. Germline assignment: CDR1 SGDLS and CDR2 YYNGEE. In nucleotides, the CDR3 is TGTGCCAGCAGCGTAGGTTCGGCGGGGGCAGTAAATGAAAAACTGTTTTTT. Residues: CASSVGSAGAVNEKLFF. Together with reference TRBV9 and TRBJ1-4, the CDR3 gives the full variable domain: DSGVTQTPKHLITATGQRVTLRCSPRSGDLSVYWYQQSLDQGLQFLIQYYNGEERAKGNILERFSAQQFPDLHSELNLSSLELGDSALYFCASSVGSAGAVNEKLFFGSGTQLSVL.

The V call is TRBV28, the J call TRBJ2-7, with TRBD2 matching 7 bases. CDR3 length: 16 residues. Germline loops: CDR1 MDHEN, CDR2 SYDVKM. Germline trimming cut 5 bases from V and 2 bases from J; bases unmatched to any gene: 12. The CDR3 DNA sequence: TGTGCCAGCAGTCTCCCCTGGGAGGGGAGCCCCTACGAGCAGTACTTC. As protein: CASSLPWEGSPYEQYF.

The CDR3 nucleotides read TGTGCCATCAGTGCAACCGGGAGTGAAGATGAGCAGTTCTTC. Its protein is CAISATGSEDEQFF. V gene TRBV10-3 combines with J gene TRBJ2-1, with a tentative D call TRBD2 (6 bases). The V end was cut by 4 bases, the J end by 8 bases, with 15 bases between. Germline CDR1 and CDR2: ENHRY and SYGVKD. The CDR3 totals 14 residues.

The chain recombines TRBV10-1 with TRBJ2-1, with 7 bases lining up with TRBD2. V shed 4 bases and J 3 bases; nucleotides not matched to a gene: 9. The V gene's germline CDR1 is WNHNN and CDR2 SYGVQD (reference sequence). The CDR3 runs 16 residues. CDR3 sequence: CASSAFISGHYNEQFF. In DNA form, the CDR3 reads TGCGCCAGCAGTGCGTTCATTAGCGGGCACTACAATGAGCAGTTCTTC.

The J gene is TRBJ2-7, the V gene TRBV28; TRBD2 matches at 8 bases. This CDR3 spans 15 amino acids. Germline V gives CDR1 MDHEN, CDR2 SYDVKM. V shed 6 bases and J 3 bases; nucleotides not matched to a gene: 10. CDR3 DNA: TGTGCCAGCAGCCGTACGGGACTAGATGGCTACGAGCAGTACTTC. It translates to CASSRTGLDGYEQYF.

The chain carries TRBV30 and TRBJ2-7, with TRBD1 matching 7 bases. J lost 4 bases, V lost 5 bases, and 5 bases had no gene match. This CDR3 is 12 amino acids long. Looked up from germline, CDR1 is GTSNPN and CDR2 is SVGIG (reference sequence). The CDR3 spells CAWGQGDYEQYF. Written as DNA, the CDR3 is TGTGCCTGGGGGCAGGGGGATTACGAGCAGTACTTC.

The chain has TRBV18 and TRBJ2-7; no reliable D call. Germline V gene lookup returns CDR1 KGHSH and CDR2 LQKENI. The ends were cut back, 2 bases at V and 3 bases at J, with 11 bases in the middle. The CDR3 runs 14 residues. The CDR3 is CASSPVGQDYEQYF. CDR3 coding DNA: TGTGCCAGCTCACCAGTTGGGCAAGACTACGAGCAGTACTTC.

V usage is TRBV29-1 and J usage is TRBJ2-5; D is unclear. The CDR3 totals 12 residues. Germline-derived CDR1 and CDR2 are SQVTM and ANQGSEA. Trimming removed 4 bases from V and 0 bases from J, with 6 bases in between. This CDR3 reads CSVAHNQETQYF. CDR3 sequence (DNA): TGCAGCGTTGCACACAACCAAGAGACCCAGTACTTC.

The CDR3: CATSDAYSHGYTF. CDR3 nucleotide sequence: TGTGCCACCAGTGACGCCTATTCTCATGGCTACACCTTC. The chain links TRBV24-1 to TRBJ1-2; D not resolved. Germline lookup yields CDR1 KGHDR and CDR2 SFDVKD. CDR3 length: 13 residues. V lost 4 bases, J lost 6 bases, and 11 bases lay in between.

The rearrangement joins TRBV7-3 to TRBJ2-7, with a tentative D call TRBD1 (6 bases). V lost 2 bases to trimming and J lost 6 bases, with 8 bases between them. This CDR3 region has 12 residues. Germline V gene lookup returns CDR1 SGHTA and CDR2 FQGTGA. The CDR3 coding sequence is TGTGCCAGCAGCTTAGGGGGCCGCGAGCAGTACTTC. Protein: CASSLGGREQYF.

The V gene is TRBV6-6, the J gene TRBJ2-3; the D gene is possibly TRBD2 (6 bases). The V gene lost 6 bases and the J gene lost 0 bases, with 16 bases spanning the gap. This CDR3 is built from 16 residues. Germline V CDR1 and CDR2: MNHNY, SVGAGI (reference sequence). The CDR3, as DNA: TGTGCCAGCAGGCCCGTTGCGGGATCGAGCACAGATACGCAGTATTTT. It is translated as CASRPVAGSSTDTQYF.

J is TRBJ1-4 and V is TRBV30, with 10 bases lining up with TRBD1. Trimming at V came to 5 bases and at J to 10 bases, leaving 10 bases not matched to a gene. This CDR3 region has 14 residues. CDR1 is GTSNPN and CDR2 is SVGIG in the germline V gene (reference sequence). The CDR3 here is CAWETGTGDGKLFF. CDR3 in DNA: TGTGCCTGGGAAACCGGGACAGGGGACGGAAAACTGTTTTTT. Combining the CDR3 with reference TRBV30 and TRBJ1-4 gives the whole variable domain SQTIHQWPATLVQPVGSPLSLECTVEGTSNPNLYWYRQAAGRGLQLLFYSVGIGQISSEVPQNLSASRPQDRQFILSSKKLLLSDSGFYLCAWETGTGDGKLFFGSGTQLSVL.

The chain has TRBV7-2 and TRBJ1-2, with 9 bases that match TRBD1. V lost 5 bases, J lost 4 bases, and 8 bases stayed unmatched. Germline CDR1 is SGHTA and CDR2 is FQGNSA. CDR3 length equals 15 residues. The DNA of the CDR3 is TGTGCCAGCAGCATGGGGACAGGGCCTGGCTATGGCTACACCTTC. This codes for CASSMGTGPGYGYTF. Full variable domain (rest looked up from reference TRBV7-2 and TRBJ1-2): GAGVSQSPSNKVTEKGKDVELRCDPISGHTALYWYRQSLGQGLEFLIYFQGNSAPDKSGLPSDRFSAERTGGSVSTLTIQRTQQEDSAVYLCASSMGTGPGYGYTFGSGTRLTVV.

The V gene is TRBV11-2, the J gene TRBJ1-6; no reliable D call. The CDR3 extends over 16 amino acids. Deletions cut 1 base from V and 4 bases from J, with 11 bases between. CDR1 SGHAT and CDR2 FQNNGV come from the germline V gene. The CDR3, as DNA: TGTGCCAGCAGCTTAGGCGACACTCGGTATAATTCACCCCTCCACTTT. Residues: CASSLGDTRYNSPLHF.

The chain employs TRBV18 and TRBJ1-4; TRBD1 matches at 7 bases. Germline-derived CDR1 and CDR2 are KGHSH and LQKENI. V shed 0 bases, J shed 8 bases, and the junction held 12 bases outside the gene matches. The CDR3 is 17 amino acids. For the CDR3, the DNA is TGTGCCAGCTCACCACCTACTTCCGACAGGGTCAACGAAAAACTGTTTTTT. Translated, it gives CASSPPTSDRVNEKLFF.